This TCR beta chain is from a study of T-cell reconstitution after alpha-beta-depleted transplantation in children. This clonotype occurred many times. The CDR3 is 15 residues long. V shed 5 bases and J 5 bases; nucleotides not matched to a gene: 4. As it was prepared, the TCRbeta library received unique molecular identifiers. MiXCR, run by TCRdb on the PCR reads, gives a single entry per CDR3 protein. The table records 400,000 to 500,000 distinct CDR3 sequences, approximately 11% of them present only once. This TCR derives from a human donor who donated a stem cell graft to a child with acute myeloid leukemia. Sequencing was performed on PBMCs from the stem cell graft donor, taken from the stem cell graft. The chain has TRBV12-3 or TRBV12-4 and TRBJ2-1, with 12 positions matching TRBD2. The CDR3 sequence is CASSPSGRAHNEQFF. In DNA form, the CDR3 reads TGTGCCAGCAGTCCTAGCGGGAGGGCCCACAATGAGCAGTTCTTC.